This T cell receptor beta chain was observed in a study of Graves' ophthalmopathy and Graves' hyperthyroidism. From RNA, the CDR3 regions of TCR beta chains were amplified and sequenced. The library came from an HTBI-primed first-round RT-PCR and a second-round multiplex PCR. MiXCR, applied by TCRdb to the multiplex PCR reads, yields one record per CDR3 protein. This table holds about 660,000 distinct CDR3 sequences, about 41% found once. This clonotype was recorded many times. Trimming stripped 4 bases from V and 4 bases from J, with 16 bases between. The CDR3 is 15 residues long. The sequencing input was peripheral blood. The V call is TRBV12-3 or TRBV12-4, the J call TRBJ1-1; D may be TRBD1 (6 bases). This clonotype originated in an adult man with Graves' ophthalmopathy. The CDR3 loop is CASSSRIDRTTEAFF. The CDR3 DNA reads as TGTGCCAGCAGTTCCCGTATCGACAGGACCACTGAAGCTTTCTTT.